The 24 T cell receptor beta chains given below trace back to one sample, sequenced in a study of identical twins. TCRdb analysed the 5' RACE reads with MiXCR anew, one entry per CDR3 protein. Of around 450,000 distinct CDR3 sequences listed, about 14% are singletons. This sample was shared with a second study, whose subject was yellow fever vaccine responses in identical twins.

The sample was CD4+ T cells sorted from blood. These receptors were collected from a woman aged 18 to 35 in good health.

The chain combines TRBV6-5 with TRBJ2-7; 9 positions match TRBD2. Germline CDR1 reads MNHEY; CDR2 reads SVGAGI. The CDR3 covers 15 residues. The V segment lost 2 bases and the J segment 4 bases; nucleotides outside the gene matches: 6. DNA of the CDR3: TGTGCCAGCAGTTACCTGACTAGCGGCCTGTACGAGCAGTACTTC. This translates into CASSYLTSGLYEQYF.

This clonotype was detected ten times or more. The chain carries TRBV27 and TRBJ2-3; 9 bases match TRBD2. The CDR3 is 16 amino acids. CDR1 is MNHEY, CDR2 SMNVEV, per germline (reference sequence). The junction had 9 bases not matched to a gene; V was cut back by 3 bases and J by 5 bases. In DNA, the CDR3 is TGTGCCAGCAGTTTCTATGGCGGGAGGGCTGTAGATACGCAGTATTTT. Encoded protein: CASSFYGGRAVDTQYF.

The chain uses TRBV5-5 and TRBJ2-6; D gene uncertain. Germline V gene sequence: CDR1 SGHKS, CDR2 YYEKEE (reference sequence). Trimming removed 4 bases at V and 0 bases at J, with 17 bases between. The CDR3 sequence is 18 residues long. CDR3 nucleotides: TGTGCCAGCAGCCCAGACACGCTTGAACTCTCTGGGGCCAACGTCCTGACTTTC. It translates to CASSPDTLELSGANVLTF.

This clonotype appeared a few times. J is TRBJ2-5 and V is TRBV5-1; unclear D gene. The CDR3 is made up of 12 amino acids. V gave up 1 base and J gave up 9 bases, with 10 bases separating them. Germline V gives CDR1 SGHRS, CDR2 YFSETQ. The CDR3 DNA reads as TGCGCCAGCAGCTTGCACTTGAGAGCCCAGTACTTC. Amino acid sequence: CASSLHLRAQYF.

This clonotype has more than one count but fewer than ten. This chain links TRBV4-3 with TRBJ1-5; D is perhaps TRBD1 (5 bases). Germline V lookup: CDR1 LGHNA, CDR2 YSLEER. V lost 0 bases and J lost 2, with 8 bases in between. The CDR3 runs to 15 residues. CDR3 in amino acids: CASSQDLGRNQPQHF. CDR3 DNA sequence: TGCGCCAGCAGCCAAGATCTGGGACGCAATCAGCCCCAGCATTTT.

The rearrangement joins TRBV6-1 to TRBJ2-1; no definite D call. Trimming pared 2 bases from V and 2 bases from J, leaving 13 bases between. The CDR3 runs to 16 residues. Germline lookup yields CDR1 MNHNS and CDR2 SASEGT. As DNA, the CDR3 is TGTGCCAGCAGTGAAAACCACCTCGATCCCTACAATGAGCAGTTCTTC. The encoded protein is CASSENHLDPYNEQFF.

The CDR3 region is CASSVESGTRTDTQYF. The CDR3 DNA reads as TGTGCCAGCAGTGTCGAATCGGGCACCCGCACAGATACGCAGTATTTT. V gene TRBV25-1 combines with J gene TRBJ2-3; D gene unclear. The CDR3 is 16 residues long. Trimming removed 4 bases at V and 1 base at J, with 15 bases between. Per the germline V gene, CDR1 is MGHDK and CDR2 is SYGVNS.

This chain links TRBV3-1 with TRBJ2-7; no definite D call. Trimming stripped 1 base from V and 2 bases from J, with 12 bases between. There are 15 residues in the CDR3. Germline-derived CDR1 and CDR2 are LGHDT and YNNKEL (reference sequence). CDR3 amino acids: CASSQVEVSTYEQYF. The CDR3 bases are TGTGCCAGCAGCCAAGTCGAAGTCTCCACCTACGAGCAGTACTTC.

This chain uses TRBV29-1 with TRBJ2-1, with 9 bases that match TRBD1. Unmatched junction bases numbered 6, after V lost 3 bases and J lost 0 bases. The germline V gene encodes CDR1 SQVTM and CDR2 ANQGSEA. The length of the CDR3 is 16 residues. The DNA for the CDR3 is TGCAGCGTTGAGGGGACAGGGAAAAGCTCCTACAATGAGCAGTTCTTC. This sequence encodes CSVEGTGKSSYNEQFF.

This clonotype was found a few times. The CDR3 reads CASRTLAGTYEQYF. The CDR3 region has the DNA TGTGCCAGTAGGACCTTAGCGGGTACCTACGAGCAGTACTTC. V is TRBV27 and J is TRBJ2-7; 7 bases agree with TRBD2. CDR1 MNHEY and CDR2 SMNVEV come from the germline V gene (reference sequence). The CDR3 runs to 14 residues. With V trimmed by 9 bases and J by 2 bases, 10 bases remained unmatched.

There are a few counts of this clonotype. This chain uses TRBV6-1 with TRBJ2-3; the match to TRBD2 covers 13 bases. The ends lost 8 bases at V and 7 bases at J; junction bases unmatched: 18. The CDR3 has 18 residues. Per germline, CDR1 MNHNS and CDR2 SASEGT. The CDR3 sequence is CASSTTLLTSGRANTQYF. For the CDR3, the DNA is TGTGCCAGCTCCACTACATTACTCACTAGCGGGAGGGCCAATACGCAGTATTTT.

This clonotype was picked up a small number of times. The chain uses TRBV3-1 and TRBJ2-7, with D maybe TRBD2 (6 bases). V was shortened by 4 bases and J by 0 bases, with 10 bases between the two germline ends. The CDR3 covers 14 residues. Germline loops: CDR1 LGHDT, CDR2 YNNKEL (reference sequence). The CDR3 DNA follows: TGTGCCAGCAGCCCCCAACTAGCCTCCTACGAGCAGTACTTC. Translation gives CASSPQLASYEQYF.

In this sample, this clonotype turned up a few times. The chain is built from TRBV7-9 and TRBJ2-5; the D is unclear. Germline-derived CDR1 and CDR2 are SEHNR and FQNEAQ (reference sequence). V gave up 5 bases and J gave up 2 bases, with 15 bases separating them. The CDR3 is made up of 15 amino acids. This CDR3 reads CASSLASALQETQYF. Written as DNA, the CDR3 is TGTGCCAGCAGCCTCGCGAGCGCACTTCAAGAGACCCAGTACTTC. Combining the CDR3 with reference TRBV7-9 and TRBJ2-5 gives the whole variable domain DTGVSQNPRHKITKRGQNVTFRCDPISEHNRLYWYRQTLGQGPEFLTYFQNEAQLEKSRLLSDRFSAERPKGSFSTLEIQRTEQGDSAMYLCASSLASALQETQYFGPGTRLLVL.

This clonotype showed up just a few times. The V and J genes are TRBV7-2 and TRBJ2-2; D remains unclear. This CDR3 has 14 residues. The V gene's germline CDR1 is SGHTA and CDR2 FQGNSA. Trimming pared 6 bases from V and 0 bases from J, leaving 8 bases between. CDR3 bases: TGTGCCAGCAGACCGTTGTCGAACACCGGGGAGCTGTTTTTT. This gives the protein CASRPLSNTGELFF.

There are many counts of this clonotype. The chain joins TRBV14 to TRBJ2-5; tentative D call: TRBD2 (6 bases). CDR3 size: 12 residues. CDR1 is SGHDN and CDR2 is FVKESK in the germline V gene. Deletions cut 7 bases from V and 8 bases from J, with 14 bases between. The CDR3 sequence: CASTQTGDTQYF. Here the CDR3 DNA reads TGTGCCAGCACCCAGACGGGGGACACCCAGTACTTC.

This clonotype was observed a few times. The rearrangement links TRBV7-2 to TRBJ1-6; no reliable D call. Looked up from germline, CDR1 is SGHTA and CDR2 is FQGNSA. The CDR3 is made up of 14 amino acids. V was clipped by 6 bases and J by 8 bases, with 14 bases between them. The CDR3 sequence is CASSSNRGYSPLHF. CDR3 nucleotide sequence: TGTGCCAGCAGTTCAAACCGGGGTTATTCACCCCTCCACTTT. The variable domain in full, completed from reference TRBV7-2 and TRBJ1-6, reads GAGVSQSPSNKVTEKGKDVELRCDPISGHTALYWYRQSLGQGLEFLIYFQGNSAPDKSGLPSDRFSAERTGGSVSTLTIQRTQQEDSAVYLCASSSNRGYSPLHFGNGTRLTVT.

This clonotype has just a few counts. The chain has TRBV6-1 and TRBJ1-5; D not resolved. The CDR3 spans 15 residues. Germline V gene data show CDR1 as MNHNS and CDR2 as SASEGT. Trimming left V 0 bases short and J 2 bases short, with 8 bases between. The CDR3, as DNA: TGTGCCAGCAGTGAAGCCGTACGGGGCAATCAGCCCCAGCATTTT. It codes for CASSEAVRGNQPQHF.

This clonotype came up many times. V gene TRBV5-1 combines with J gene TRBJ2-1; D uncertain. V shed 4 bases and J shed 6 bases, with 14 bases lying between them. This CDR3 region has 14 residues. From germline, CDR1 is SGHRS and CDR2 YFSETQ. In nucleotides, the CDR3 is TGCGCCAGCAGCCTGGGAATTAGTTCCAATGAGCAGTTCTTC. The encoded protein is CASSLGISSNEQFF. Supplemented by reference TRBV5-1 and TRBJ2-1, the full variable domain reads KAGVTQTPRYLIKTRGQQVTLSCSPISGHRSVSWYQQTPGQGLQFLFEYFSETQRNKGNFPGRFSGRQFSNSRSEMNVSTLELGDSALYLCASSLGISSNEQFFGPGTRLTVL.

This clonotype was observed once. The CDR3 DNA reads as TGTGCCAGCAGCTCCGGGAATTCTTTCGAGCAGTTCTTC. Translated, it gives CASSSGNSFEQFF. This rearrangement joins TRBV11-2 to TRBJ2-1; tentative D call: TRBD2 (5 bases). CDR3 length: 13 amino acids. CDR1 and CDR2 (germline): SGHAT, FQNNGV. Trimming stripped 4 bases from V and 10 bases from J, with 14 bases between.

This clonotype was found many times. The chain joins TRBV7-2 to TRBJ2-3, with D perhaps given as TRBD1 or TRBD2 (6 bases each). CDR3 length: 13 residues. Germline V gives CDR1 SGHTA, CDR2 FQGNSA. Trimming took 5 bases from V and 8 from J, leaving 14 bases between them. The CDR3 region has the DNA TGTGCCAGCAGCCCTAGGGGGGAAGTTACGCAGTATTTT. Translation gives CASSPRGEVTQYF.

The V call is TRBV7-8, the J call TRBJ2-1; the D gene is possibly TRBD2 (6 bases). CDR3 size: 16 residues. The V end lost 4 bases, the J end lost 0 bases, and 13 bases lay between the germline ends. Germline CDR1 is SGHVS and CDR2 is FQNEAQ. The CDR3 spells CASSSLGGSSYNEQFF. DNA for the CDR3: TGTGCCAGCAGCTCCCTCGGGGGTAGCTCCTACAATGAGCAGTTCTTC. The full variable domain, completed using reference TRBV7-8 and TRBJ2-1, is GAGVSQSPRYKVAKRGQDVALRCDPISGHVSLFWYQQALGQGPEFLTYFQNEAQLDKSGLPSDRFFAERPEGSVSTLKIQRTQQEDSAVYLCASSSLGGSSYNEQFFGPGTRLTVL.

The rearrangement links TRBV21-1 to TRBJ2-5; TRBD2, as called in the table, went unchecked against the DNA. TRBV21-1 is reported as a pseudogene. The CDR3 length is 18 residues. CDR3 DNA sequence: TGTGCCAGCAGCAAAGACCCTTTGGGTAGCGGGGCCCAAGAGACCCAGTACTTC. Translated, it gives CASSKDPLGSGAQETQYF.

This clonotype was counted many times. The V and J genes are TRBV5-1 and TRBJ2-3; 9 positions agree with TRBD1. Germline V CDR1 and CDR2: SGHRS, YFSETQ. The CDR3 sequence is 14 residues long. J lost 4 bases, V lost 4 bases, and 4 bases had no gene match. This CDR3 reads CASSEQGAPDTQYF. The CDR3 region has the DNA TGCGCCAGCAGCGAACAGGGGGCTCCAGATACGCAGTATTTT.

This chain connects TRBV4-3 to TRBJ2-5; tentatively, D is TRBD2 (5 bases). CDR1 LGHNA and CDR2 YSLEER come from the germline V gene. The CDR3 totals 14 residues. The germline V and J ends were trimmed by 0 bases and 4 bases, with 9 bases remaining between them. CDR3 loop: CASSQEARGETQYF. In nucleotides, the CDR3 is TGCGCCAGCAGCCAAGAGGCACGGGGAGAGACCCAGTACTTC.